This T cell receptor (beta chain) was profiled in a study of beta chain features in type 1 diabetes. Study context: Similarity in age, gender and cell yields was seen between patients and healthy donors.

Germline-derived CDR1 and CDR2 are SEHNR and FQNEAQ (reference sequence). V dropped 1 base and J dropped 10 bases, with 18 bases sitting between them. This CDR3 comprises 15 residues. Regarding this clone: The antigen remains unidentified.

Study-level points and caveats: The naive, central memory and Treg TCRB repertoires showed an apparent similarity that was greater among patients than among healthy donors. The study found fewer insertions and more deletions at VDJ junctions in type 1 diabetes patients.

Investigators reverse transcribed all isolated RNA, so they sequenced expressed TCRB transcripts. Method: immunoSEQ multiplex PCR; TCRdb's copy keeps in-frame clones and lacks some. Of hundreds of thousands of clones listed, about an eighth are singletons. Markers CD45RO/CCR7/CD25/CD127/CD95/CD27 served to sort CD4+ naive, central memory, regulatory and stem cell-like memory cells. Sequences were obtained from naive CD4+ T cells from blood. The chain carries TRBV7-9 and TRBJ2-3, with D hard to call. This TCR was sampled from a woman between 18 and 29 years old in good health. CDR3: CASSLELRDRAAQYF. The DNA for the CDR3 is TGTGCCAGCAGCTTAGAATTAAGGGATAGGGCAGCGCAGTATTTT.